This T cell receptor beta chain originates from a study of shared clonotypes between healthy human individuals. Study-level points and caveats: Blood alone was sampled, and tissue repertoires likely differ. Around 5% of naive CD4 clonotypes were common to several donors.

Method: immunoSEQ multiplex PCR; TCRdb's copy keeps in-frame clones and lacks some. The sample comprises under 2.5 million clones, 92% of which are singletons, and about 0.36% rests with the top ten. This clone came up once. Antigen unknown. Germline CDR1 and CDR2: MGHRA and YSYEKL. V shed 3 bases and J shed 2 bases, with 17 bases lying between them. The CDR3 spans 18 residues. The chain is built from TRBV4-1 and TRBJ2-6; D gene unclear. This TCR was recovered from a young man in good health. Some clones in this sample may be carry-over from other donors' samples. Input material: naive CD4+ T cells from PBMCs. Documented subset: CD45RA+ positively selected. The CDR3 coding sequence is TGCGCCAGCAGCCACACCCGGGCACGCCGCCCTGGGGCCAACGTCCTGACTTTC. Protein sequence: CASSHTRARRPGANVLTF.